In its sample, the clone carrying this T cell receptor (beta chain) was seen a few times. The sample belongs to a study of blood T cell repertoires in COVID-19. Study context: COVID-19 samples from acute and convalescent phases originated in the United States, Italy and Spain. From T cells, B-cell-depleted T cells, or PBMCs came the material, which was cDNA or gDNA.

Original processing methods: Estimation of nucleated cell counts relied on the amplification of reference gene primers. Profiled with immunoSEQ multiplex PCR; TCRdb holds only in-frame clones, not every one. V and J calls and clone size are as listed in that table; D and trimming were resolved from the DNA. Among some 80,000 clones listed, around 88% were seen once. The specimen sequenced was peripheral blood. The TCR was taken from a human donor in a cohort sampled during active COVID-19.

The CDR3 DNA follows: TGTGCCACCAGTGATTTGCGGCAGGACCAAGAGACCCAGTACTTC. This sequence encodes CATSDLRQDQETQYF. The V and J genes are TRBV24-1 and TRBJ2-5, with no clear D. Germline CDR1 reads KGHDR; CDR2 reads SFDVKD. The CDR3 contains 15 residues. V lost 0 bases to trimming and J lost 0 bases, with 7 bases between them.